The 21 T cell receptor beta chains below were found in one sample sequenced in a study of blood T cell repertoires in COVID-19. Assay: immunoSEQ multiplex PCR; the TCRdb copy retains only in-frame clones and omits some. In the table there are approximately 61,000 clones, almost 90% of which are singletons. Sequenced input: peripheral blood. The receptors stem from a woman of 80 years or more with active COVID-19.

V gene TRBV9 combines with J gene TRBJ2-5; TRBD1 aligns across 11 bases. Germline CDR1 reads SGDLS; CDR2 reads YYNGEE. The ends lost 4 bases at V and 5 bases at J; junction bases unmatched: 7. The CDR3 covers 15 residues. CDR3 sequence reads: CASSTSRDRGETQYF. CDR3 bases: TGTGCCAGCAGCACTTCCCGGGACAGGGGGGAGACCCAGTACTTC.

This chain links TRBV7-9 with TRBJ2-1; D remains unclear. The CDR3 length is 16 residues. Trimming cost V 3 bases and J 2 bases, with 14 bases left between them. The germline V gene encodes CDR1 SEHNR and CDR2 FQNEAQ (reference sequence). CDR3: CASSFNPGQPYNEQFF. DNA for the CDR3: TGTGCCAGCAGCTTCAATCCGGGTCAGCCCTACAATGAGCAGTTCTTC.

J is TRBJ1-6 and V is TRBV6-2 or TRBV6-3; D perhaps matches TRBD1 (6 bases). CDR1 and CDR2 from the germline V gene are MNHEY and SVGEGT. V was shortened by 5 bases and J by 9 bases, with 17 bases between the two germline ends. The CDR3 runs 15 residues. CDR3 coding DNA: TGTGCCAGCAGTACGTGGACAGATGAATCTTCACCCCTCCACTTT. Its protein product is CASSTWTDESSPLHF.

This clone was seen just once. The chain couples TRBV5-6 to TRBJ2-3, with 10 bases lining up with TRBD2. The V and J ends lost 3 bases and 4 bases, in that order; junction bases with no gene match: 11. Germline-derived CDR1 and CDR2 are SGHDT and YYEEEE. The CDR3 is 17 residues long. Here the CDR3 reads CASSSEVSGGASDTQYF. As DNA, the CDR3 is TGTGCCAGCAGCTCAGAAGTCAGCGGGGGGGCATCAGATACGCAGTATTTT.

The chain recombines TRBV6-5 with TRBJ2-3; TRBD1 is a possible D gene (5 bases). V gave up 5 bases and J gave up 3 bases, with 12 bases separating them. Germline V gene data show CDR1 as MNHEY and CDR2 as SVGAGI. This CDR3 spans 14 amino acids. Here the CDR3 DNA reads TGTGCCAGCAGTAAACAGGTTAGGACAGATACGCAGTATTTT. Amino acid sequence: CASSKQVRTDTQYF.

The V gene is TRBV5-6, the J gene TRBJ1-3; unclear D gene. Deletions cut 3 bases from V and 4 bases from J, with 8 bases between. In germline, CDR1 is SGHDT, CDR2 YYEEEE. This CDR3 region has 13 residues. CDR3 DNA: TGTGCCAGCAGCTCTAAACAGGGAAACACCATATATTTT. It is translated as CASSSKQGNTIYF.

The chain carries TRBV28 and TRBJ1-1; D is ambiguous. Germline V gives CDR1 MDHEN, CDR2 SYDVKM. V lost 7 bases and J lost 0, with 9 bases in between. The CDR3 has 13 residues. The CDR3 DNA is TGTGCCAGCACCCTATTAATGAACACTGAAGCTTTCTTT. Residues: CASTLLMNTEAFF. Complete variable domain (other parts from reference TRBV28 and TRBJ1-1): DVKVTQSSRYLVKRTGEKVFLECVQDMDHENMFWYRQDPGLGLRLIYFSYDVKMKEKGDIPEGYSVSREKKERFSLILESASTNQTSMYLCASTLLMNTEAFFGQGTRLTVV.

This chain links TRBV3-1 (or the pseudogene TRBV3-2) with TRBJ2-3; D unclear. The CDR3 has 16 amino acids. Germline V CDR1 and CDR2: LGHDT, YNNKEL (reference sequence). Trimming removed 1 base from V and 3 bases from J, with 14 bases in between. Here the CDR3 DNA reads TGTGCCAGCAGCCAAGTAAGTGGCTCGAGGACAGATACGCAGTATTTT. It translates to CASSQVSGSRTDTQYF.

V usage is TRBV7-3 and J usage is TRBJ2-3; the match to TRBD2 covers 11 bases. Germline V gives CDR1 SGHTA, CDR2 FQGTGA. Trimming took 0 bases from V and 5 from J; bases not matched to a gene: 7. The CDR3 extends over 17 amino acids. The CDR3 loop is CASSLTLAGGPRDTQYF. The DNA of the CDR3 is TGTGCCAGCAGCTTAACGTTAGCGGGGGGGCCAAGAGATACGCAGTATTTT.

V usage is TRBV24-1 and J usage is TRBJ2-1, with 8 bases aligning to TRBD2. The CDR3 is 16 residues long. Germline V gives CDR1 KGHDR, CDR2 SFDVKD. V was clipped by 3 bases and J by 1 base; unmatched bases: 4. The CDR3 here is CATSDMSGGSYNEQFF. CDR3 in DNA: TGTGCCACCAGTGATATGAGCGGGGGTTCCTACAATGAGCAGTTCTTC.

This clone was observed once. CDR3 loop: CASSLGRVTGELFF. CDR3 in DNA: TGTGCCAGCAGCTTAGGTCGGGTAACCGGGGAGCTGTTTTTT. The chain couples TRBV7-9 to TRBJ2-2; D ambiguous. This CDR3 comprises 14 residues. The ends were cut back, 1 base at V and 5 bases at J, with 8 bases in the middle. Germline values: CDR1 SEHNR, CDR2 FQNEAQ (reference sequence).

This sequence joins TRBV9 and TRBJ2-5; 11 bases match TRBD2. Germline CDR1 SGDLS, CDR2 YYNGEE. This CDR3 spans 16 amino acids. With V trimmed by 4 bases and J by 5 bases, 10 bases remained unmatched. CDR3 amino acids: CASSPRGSGGAETQYF. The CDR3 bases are TGTGCCAGCAGCCCCCGGGGTAGCGGGGGGGCCGAGACCCAGTACTTC. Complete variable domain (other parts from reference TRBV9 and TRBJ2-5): DSGVTQTPKHLITATGQRVTLRCSPRSGDLSVYWYQQSLDQGLQFLIQYYNGEERAKGNILERFSAQQFPDLHSELNLSSLELGDSALYFCASSPRGSGGAETQYFGPGTRLLVL.

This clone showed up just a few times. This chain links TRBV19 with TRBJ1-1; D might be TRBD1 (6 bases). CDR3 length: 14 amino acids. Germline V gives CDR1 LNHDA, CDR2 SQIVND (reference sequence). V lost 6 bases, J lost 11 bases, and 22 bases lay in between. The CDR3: CASSPGTQGRRAFF. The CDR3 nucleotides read TGTGCCAGTAGCCCCGGGACGCAGGGGCGCCGGGCTTTCTTT. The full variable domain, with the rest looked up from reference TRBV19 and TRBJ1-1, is DGGITQSPKYLFRKEGQNVTLSCEQNLNHDAMYWYRQDPGQGLRLIYYSQIVNDFQKGDIAEGYSVSREKKESFPLTVTSAQKNPTAFYLCASSPGTQGRRAFFGQGTRLTVV.

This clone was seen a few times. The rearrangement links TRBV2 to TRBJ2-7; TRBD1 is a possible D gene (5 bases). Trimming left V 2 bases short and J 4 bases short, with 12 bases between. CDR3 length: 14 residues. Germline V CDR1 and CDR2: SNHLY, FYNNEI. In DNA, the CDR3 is TGTGCCAGCAGTGAACAGGGTTCTAGGTACGAGCAGTACTTC. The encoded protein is CASSEQGSRYEQYF. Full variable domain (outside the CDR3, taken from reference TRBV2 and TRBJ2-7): EPEVTQTPSHQVTQMGQEVILRCVPISNHLYFYWYRQILGQKVEFLVSFYNNEISEKSEIFDDQFSVERPDGSNFTLKIRSTKLEDSAMYFCASSEQGSRYEQYFGPGTRLTVT.

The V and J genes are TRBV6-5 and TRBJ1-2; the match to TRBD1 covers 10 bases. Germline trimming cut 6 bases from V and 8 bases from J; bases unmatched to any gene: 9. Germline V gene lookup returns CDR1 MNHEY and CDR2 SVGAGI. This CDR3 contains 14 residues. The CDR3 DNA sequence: TGTGCCAGCAGGACAGGGGGCATACCGGACGGCTACACCTTC. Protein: CASRTGGIPDGYTF.

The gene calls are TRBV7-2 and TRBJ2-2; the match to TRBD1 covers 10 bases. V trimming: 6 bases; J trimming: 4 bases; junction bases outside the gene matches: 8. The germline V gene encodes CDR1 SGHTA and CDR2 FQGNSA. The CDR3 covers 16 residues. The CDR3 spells CASRPPGQGTTGELFF. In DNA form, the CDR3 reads TGTGCCAGCAGACCGCCGGGACAGGGGACCACCGGGGAGCTGTTTTTT.

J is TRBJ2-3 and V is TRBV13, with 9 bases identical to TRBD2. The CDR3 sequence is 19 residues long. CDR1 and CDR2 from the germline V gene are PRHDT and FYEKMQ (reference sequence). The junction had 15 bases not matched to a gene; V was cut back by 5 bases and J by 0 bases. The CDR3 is CASSQYGTSPNSSTDTQYF. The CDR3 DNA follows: TGTGCCAGCAGCCAATATGGGACTAGCCCGAATTCTAGCACAGATACGCAGTATTTT.

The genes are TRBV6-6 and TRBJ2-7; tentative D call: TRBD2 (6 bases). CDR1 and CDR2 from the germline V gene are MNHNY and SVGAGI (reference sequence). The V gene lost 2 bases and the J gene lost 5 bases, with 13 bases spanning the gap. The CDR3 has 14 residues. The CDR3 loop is CASSYRQGGHEQYF. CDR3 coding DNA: TGTGCCAGCAGTTACAGGCAGGGAGGCCACGAGCAGTACTTC.

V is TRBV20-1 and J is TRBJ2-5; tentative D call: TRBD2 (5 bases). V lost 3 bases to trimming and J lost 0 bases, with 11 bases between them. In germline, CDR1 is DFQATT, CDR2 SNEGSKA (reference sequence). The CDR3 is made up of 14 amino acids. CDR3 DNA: TGCAGTGCTAGTAGCGAACCCTACCAAGAGACCCAGTACTTC. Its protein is CSASSEPYQETQYF.

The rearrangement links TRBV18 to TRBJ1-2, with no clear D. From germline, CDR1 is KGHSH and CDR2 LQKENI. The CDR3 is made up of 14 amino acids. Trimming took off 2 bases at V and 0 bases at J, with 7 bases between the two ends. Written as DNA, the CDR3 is TGTGCCAGCTCACCAGGGAGAGCTAACTATGGCTACACCTTC. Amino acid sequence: CASSPGRANYGYTF.

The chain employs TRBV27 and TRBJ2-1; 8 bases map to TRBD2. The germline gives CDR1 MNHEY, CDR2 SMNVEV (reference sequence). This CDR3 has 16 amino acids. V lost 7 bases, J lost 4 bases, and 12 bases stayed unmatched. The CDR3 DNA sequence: TGTGCCAGCACCTGGGGAGCGGGGGCTTTTTACAATGAGCAGTTCTTC. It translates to CASTWGAGAFYNEQFF.